The present TCR beta chain was sequenced within a study of beta chain features in type 1 diabetes. Overall study results and limits: Insertions were fewer and deletions more numerous at VDJ junctions in type 1 diabetes patients. No resolution was reached here on whether HLA type influences TCRB rearrangement. Patients' naive, central memory and Treg TCRB repertoires seemed closer to one another than those of healthy donors.

There are a few counts of this clone. Its cognate antigen is unknown. CD45RO/CCR7/CD25/CD127/CD95/CD27 separated CD4+ naive, central memory, regulatory and stem cell-like memory cells by sorting. Expressed TCRB transcripts got sequenced, as all isolated RNA was reverse transcribed. Generated by immunoSEQ multiplex PCR, the TCRdb table keeps only in-frame clones and is missing some. Here the sample spans fewer than 350,000 clones, under 8.5% being singletons. J lost 1 base, V lost 6 bases, and 2 bases had no gene match. The CDR3 runs to 15 residues. CDR1 is MNHNY and CDR2 is SVGAGI in the germline V gene (reference sequence).

This chain joins TRBV6-6 and TRBJ2-5; 13 positions match TRBD2. The sample was central memory CD4+ T cells from blood. The clonotype originates from a woman aged 18 to 35 in good health. CDR3 sequence reads: CASRGLAGLQETQYF. CDR3 coding DNA: TGTGCCAGCAGGGGACTAGCGGGGCTCCAAGAGACCCAGTACTTC.